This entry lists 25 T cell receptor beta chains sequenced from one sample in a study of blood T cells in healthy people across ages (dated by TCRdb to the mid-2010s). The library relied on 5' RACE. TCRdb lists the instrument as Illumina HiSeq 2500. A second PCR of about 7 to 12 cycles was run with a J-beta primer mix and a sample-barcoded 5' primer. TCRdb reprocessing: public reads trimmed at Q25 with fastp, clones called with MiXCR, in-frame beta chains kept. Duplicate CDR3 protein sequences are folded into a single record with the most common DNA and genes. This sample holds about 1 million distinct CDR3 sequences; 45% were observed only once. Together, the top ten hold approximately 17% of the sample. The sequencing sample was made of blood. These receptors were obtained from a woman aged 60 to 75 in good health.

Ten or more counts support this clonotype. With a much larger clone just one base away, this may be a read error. The CDR3 DNA reads TGTGCCAGCAGCCATCTTATTGCGGGAGGGCTCAATGAGCAGTACTTC. Its protein product is CASSHLIAGGLNEQYF. The rearrangement uses TRBV3-1 and TRBJ2-1; 9 bases line up with TRBD2. The J call may be mistaken, given a closer DNA end match to TRBJ2-7. The CDR3 length is 16 residues. The germline CDR1 and CDR2 sequences are LGHDT and YNNKEL (reference sequence).

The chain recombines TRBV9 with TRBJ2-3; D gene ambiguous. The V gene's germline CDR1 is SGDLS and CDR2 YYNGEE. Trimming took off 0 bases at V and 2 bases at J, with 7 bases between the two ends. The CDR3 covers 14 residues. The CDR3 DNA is TGTGCCAGCAGCGTAGCAGTCAACACAGATACGCAGTATTTT. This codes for CASSVAVNTDTQYF.

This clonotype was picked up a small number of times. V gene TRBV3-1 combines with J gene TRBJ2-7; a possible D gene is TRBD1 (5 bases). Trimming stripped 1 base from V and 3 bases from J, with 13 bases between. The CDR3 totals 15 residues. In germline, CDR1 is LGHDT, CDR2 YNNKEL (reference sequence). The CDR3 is CASSQVAGSNYEQYF. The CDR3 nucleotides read TGTGCCAGCAGCCAAGTTGCAGGGTCAAACTACGAGCAGTACTTC.

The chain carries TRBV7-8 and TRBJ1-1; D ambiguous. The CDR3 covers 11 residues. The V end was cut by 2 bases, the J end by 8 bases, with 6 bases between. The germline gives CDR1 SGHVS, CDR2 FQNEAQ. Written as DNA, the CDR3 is TGTGCCAGCAGCTTAAGCGGGGAAGCTTTCTTT. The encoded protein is CASSLSGEAFF.

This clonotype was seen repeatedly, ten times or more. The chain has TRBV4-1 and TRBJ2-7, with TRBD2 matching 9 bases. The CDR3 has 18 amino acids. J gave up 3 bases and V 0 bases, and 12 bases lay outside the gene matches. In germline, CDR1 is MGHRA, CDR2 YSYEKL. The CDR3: CASSQDRGRGTSFYEQYF. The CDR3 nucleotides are TGCGCCAGCAGCCAAGATCGAGGGAGAGGGACTAGCTTCTACGAGCAGTACTTC.

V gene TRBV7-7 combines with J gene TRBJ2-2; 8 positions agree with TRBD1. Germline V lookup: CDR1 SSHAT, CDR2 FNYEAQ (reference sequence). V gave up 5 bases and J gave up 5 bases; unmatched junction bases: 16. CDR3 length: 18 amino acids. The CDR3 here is CASSPSQGALSRTGELFF. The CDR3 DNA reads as TGTGCCAGCAGCCCGTCTCAGGGGGCTCTAAGTAGAACCGGGGAGCTGTTTTTT.

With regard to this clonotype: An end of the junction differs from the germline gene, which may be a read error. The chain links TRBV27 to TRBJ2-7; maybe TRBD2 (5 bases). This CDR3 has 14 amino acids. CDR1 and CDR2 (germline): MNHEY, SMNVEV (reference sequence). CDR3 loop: CASRLSEDAHEQYF. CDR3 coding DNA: TGTGCCAGCAGGTTATCGGAGGACGCCCACGAGCAGTACTTC.

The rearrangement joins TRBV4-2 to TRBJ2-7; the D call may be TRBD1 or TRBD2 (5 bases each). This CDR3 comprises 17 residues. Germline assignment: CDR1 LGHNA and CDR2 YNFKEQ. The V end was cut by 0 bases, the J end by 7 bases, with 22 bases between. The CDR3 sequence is CASSQEGPARWAGEQYF. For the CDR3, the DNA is TGTGCCAGCAGCCAAGAGGGACCGGCGAGATGGGCGGGTGAGCAGTACTTC.

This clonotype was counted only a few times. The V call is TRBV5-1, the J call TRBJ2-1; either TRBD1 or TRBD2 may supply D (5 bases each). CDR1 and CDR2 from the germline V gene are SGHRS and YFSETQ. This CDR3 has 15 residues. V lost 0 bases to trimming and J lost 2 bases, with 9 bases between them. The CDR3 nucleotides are TGCGCCAGCAGCTTGGTAGGGGACCCCTACAATGAGCAGTTCTTC. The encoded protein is CASSLVGDPYNEQFF.

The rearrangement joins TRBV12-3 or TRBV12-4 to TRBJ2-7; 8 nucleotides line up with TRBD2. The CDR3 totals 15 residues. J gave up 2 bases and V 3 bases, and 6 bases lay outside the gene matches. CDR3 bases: TGTGCCAGCAGTTTCGGGGGGGGCGAAGCCTACGAGCAGTACTTC. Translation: CASSFGGGEAYEQYF.

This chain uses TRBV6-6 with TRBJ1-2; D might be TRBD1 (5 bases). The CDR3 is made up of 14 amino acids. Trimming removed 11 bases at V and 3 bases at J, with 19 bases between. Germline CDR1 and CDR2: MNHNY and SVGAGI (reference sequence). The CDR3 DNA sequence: TGTGCCGCAAAGGGGCAGGCAAACGACTATGGCTACACCTTC. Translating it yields CAAKGQANDYGYTF.

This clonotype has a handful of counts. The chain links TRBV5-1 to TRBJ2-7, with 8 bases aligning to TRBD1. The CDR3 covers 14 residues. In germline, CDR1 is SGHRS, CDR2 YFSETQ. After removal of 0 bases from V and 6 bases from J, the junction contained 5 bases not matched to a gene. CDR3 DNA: TGCGCCAGCAGCTTGGGACAGGGGCTGGGCGAGCAGTACTTC. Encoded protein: CASSLGQGLGEQYF.

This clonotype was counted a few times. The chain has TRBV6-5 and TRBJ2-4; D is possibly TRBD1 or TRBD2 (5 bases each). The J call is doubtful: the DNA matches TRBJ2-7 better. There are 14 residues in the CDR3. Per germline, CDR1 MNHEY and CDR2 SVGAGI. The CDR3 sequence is CASSLGERVHEQYF. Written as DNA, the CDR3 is TGTGCCAGCAGTTTGGGGGAGCGCGTCCACGAGCAGTACTTC.

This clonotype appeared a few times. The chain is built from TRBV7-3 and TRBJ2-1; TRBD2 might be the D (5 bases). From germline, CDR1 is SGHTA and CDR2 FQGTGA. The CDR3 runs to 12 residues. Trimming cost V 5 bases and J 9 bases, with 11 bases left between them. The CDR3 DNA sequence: TGTGCCAGCAGCATCTCTAGCTCTGAGCAGTTCTTC. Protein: CASSISSSEQFF.

As DNA, the CDR3 is TGTGCCATCAGTAGGACAGGGCGGACCTACGAGCAGTACTTC. This codes for CAISRTGRTYEQYF. The rearrangement joins TRBV10-3 to TRBJ2-7, with 8 bases that match TRBD1. The V gene end was trimmed by 5 bases and the J gene end by 2 bases; junction bases not matched to a gene: 5. CDR3 length: 14 residues. CDR1 and CDR2 from the germline V gene are ENHRY and SYGVKD.

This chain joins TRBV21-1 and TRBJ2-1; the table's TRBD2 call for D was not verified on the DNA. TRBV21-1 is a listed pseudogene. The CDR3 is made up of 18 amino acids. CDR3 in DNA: TGTGCCAGCAGCGGTAGAGCCGTAGCGGGAGGGCCGATCAATGAGCAGTTCTTC. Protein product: CASSGRAVAGGPINEQFF.

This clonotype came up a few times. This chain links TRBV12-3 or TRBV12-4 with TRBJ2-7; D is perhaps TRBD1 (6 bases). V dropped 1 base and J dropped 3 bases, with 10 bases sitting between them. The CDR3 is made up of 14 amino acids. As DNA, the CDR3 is TGTGCCAGCAGTTTAGAGAGGGGGTTCTACGAGCAGTACTTC. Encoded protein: CASSLERGFYEQYF.

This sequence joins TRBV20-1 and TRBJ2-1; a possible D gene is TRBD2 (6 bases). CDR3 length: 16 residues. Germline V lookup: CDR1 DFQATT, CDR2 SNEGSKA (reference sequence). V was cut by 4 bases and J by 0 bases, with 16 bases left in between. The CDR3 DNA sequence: TGCAGTGCTACCTACGGGAGCGGAGCCTCCTACAATGAGCAGTTCTTC. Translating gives CSATYGSGASYNEQFF.

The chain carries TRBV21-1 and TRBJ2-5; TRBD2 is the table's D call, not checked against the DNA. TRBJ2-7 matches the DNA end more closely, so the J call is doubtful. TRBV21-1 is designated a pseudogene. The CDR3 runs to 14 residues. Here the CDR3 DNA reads TGTGCCAGCAGCAGCCGCGGACGGCACTACGAGCAGTACTTC. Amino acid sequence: CASSSRGRHYEQYF.

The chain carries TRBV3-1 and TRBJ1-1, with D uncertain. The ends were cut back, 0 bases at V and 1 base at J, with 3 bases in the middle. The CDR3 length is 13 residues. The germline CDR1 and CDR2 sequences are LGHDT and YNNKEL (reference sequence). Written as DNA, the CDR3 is TGTGCCAGCAGCCAAGAAAGGAACACTGAAGCTTTCTTT. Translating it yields CASSQERNTEAFF.

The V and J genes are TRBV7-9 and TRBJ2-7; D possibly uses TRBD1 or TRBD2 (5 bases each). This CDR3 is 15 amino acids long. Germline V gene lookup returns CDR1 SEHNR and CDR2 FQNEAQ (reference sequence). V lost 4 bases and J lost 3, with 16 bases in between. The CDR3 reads CASSSRDLGNYEQYF. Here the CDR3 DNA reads TGTGCCAGCAGCTCCCGGGACCTAGGGAACTACGAGCAGTACTTC. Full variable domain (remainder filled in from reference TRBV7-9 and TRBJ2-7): DTGVSQNPRHKITKRGQNVTFRCDPISEHNRLYWYRQTLGQGPEFLTYFQNEAQLEKSRLLSDRFSAERPKGSFSTLEIQRTEQGDSAMYLCASSSRDLGNYEQYFGPGTRLTVT.

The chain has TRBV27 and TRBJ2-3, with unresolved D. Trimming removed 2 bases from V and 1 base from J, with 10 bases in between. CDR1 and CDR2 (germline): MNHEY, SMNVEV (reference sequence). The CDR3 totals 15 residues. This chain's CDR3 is CASSLKGLRTDTQYF. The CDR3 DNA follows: TGTGCCAGCAGTTTAAAGGGCCTCCGCACAGATACGCAGTATTTT.

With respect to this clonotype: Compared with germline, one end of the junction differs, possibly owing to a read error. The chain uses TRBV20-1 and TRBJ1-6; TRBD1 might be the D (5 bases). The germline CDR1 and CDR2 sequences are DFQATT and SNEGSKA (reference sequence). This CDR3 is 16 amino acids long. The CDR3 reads CSAAVVRDLYNSPLHF. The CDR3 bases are TGCAGTGCCGCAGTCGTCAGGGACCTCTATAATTCACCCCTTCACTTT.

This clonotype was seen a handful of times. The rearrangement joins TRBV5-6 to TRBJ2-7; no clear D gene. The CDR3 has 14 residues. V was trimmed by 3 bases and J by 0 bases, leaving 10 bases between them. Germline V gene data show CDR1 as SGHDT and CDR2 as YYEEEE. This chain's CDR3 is CASSYQVSSYEQYF. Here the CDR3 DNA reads TGTGCCAGCAGCTACCAGGTGAGCTCCTACGAGCAGTACTTC.

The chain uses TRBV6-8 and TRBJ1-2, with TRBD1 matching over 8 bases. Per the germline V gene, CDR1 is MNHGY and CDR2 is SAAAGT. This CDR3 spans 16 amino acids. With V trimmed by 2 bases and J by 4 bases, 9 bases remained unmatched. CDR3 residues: CASSYPPSDRVYGYTF. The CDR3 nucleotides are TGTGCCAGCAGTTACCCCCCCTCGGACAGGGTCTATGGCTACACCTTC.